These T cell receptor beta chains were read from a single sample in a study of T cells after yellow fever vaccination. MiXCR, applied by TCRdb to the 5' RACE reads, yields one record per CDR3 protein. The sample lists about 160,000 distinct CDR3 sequences; 6% to 7.5% were seen once. Specimen: CD4+ T cells sorted from PBMCs, collected 5 days after the first yellow fever vaccination. These receptors came from a man aged 18 to 29 who received the YFV17D yellow fever vaccine. Each CDR3 is given with its conserved first and last residue. D genes are given only for firm matches. Clone size is shown for a subset of rows, as once, few, many or a class of expanded clone.

D gene,V gene,J gene,clone size,CDR3 DNA,CDR3 protein
.,TRBV15,TRBJ2-1,many,TGTGCCACCAGCAGAGATCTTCGGGGGAATGAGCAGTTCTTC,CATSRDLRGNEQFF
.,TRBV12-3/TRBV12-4,TRBJ2-6,many,TGTGCCAGCAGTCCGGGGGCTGGGGCCAACGTCCTGACTTTC,CASSPGAGANVLTF
.,TRBV20-1,TRBJ2-3,.,TGCAGTGCTAGAGATCCCGGGACCTCGACAGATACGCAGTATTTT,CSARDPGTSTDTQYF
TRBD1,TRBV7-8,TRBJ2-3,.,TGTGCCAGCAGCCTCACGGACAGGGCCAGCACAGATACGCAGTATTTT,CASSLTDRASTDTQYF
TRBD1,TRBV7-9,TRBJ2-5,many,TGTGCCAGCAGCACCTGGACAGGGAAAGAGACCCAGTACTTC,CASSTWTGKETQYF
.,TRBV11-1,TRBJ2-5,many,TGTGCCAGCAGCTTAGCCCTAGGGTACGAGACCCAGTACTTC,CASSLALGYETQYF
.,TRBV5-4,TRBJ1-2,.,TGTGCCAGCAGCTCAACCTTGGGTGGCTACACCTTC,CASSSTLGGYTF
.,TRBV3-1,TRBJ2-7,many,TGTGCCAGCAGTCCAAGAACTACCTCGTACGAGCAGTACTTC,CASSPRTTSYEQYF
TRBD1,TRBV5-4,TRBJ2-3,few,TGTGCCAGCAGCTCCGGACAGGGGAGCATCGGTACGCAGTATTTT,CASSSGQGSIGTQYF
.,TRBV7-2,TRBJ2-1,many,TGTGCCAGCAGCTTAGGAGGGAGCACTAACGAGCAGTTCTTC,CASSLGGSTNEQFF
.,TRBV4-2,TRBJ2-3,few,TGTGCCAGCAGCCAAGAAGCAGAGAGCACAGATACGCAGTATTTT,CASSQEAESTDTQYF
.,TRBV7-5,TRBJ1-5,.,.,CISAPAGNRDTPHQPQHF
TRBD1,TRBV29-1,TRBJ2-3,few,TGCAGCGTTGATAACAGGGGAGCAGATACGCAGTATTTT,CSVDNRGADTQYF
.,TRBV19,TRBJ1-6,many,TGTGCCATAAGTGAAGGCTCCTATAATTCACCCCTCCACTTT,CAISEGSYNSPLHF
.,TRBV7-2,TRBJ2-2,.,TGTGCCAGCAGCTTAGTGGTAATCACCGGGGAGCTGTTTTTT,CASSLVVITGELFF
.,TRBV7-2,TRBJ1-6,many,TGTGCCAGCAGCCCACAGGGCGGCGGGGGTACACCCCTCCACTTT,CASSPQGGGGTPLHF
.,TRBV10-3,TRBJ2-1,many,TGTGCCATAACCCGGGACAAAGATTACAATGAGCAGTTCTTC,CAITRDKDYNEQFF
.,TRBV9,TRBJ1-1,few,TGTGCCAGCAGCGTAGTCGATAGGGGATGGACTTTCTTT,CASSVVDRGWTFF
.,TRBV7-2,TRBJ1-2,many,TGTGCCAGCAGCTTAGTAGGGCAGGGAAGCTACACCTTC,CASSLVGQGSYTF
.,TRBV29-1,TRBJ2-3,few,TGCAGCGTTGAAGAAGTACAGAGCACAGATACGCAGTATTTT,CSVEEVQSTDTQYF
.,TRBV10-1,TRBJ2-5,.,TGCGCCAGCAGTGAGTCGAACCAAGAGACCCAGTACTTC,CASSESNQETQYF
.,TRBV12-3/TRBV12-4,TRBJ1-1,many,TGTGCCAGCAGTTCGACAGGGAACACTGAAGCTTTCTTT,CASSSTGNTEAFF
TRBD1,TRBV20-1,TRBJ1-5,many,TGCAGTGCTAGCCACCGGACAGGGGAAGGGCCCCAGCATTTT,CSASHRTGEGPQHF
.,TRBV27,TRBJ1-5,many,TGTGCCAGCAGTTTATTCGGGGGGGGTGATCATCAGCCCCAGCATTTT,CASSLFGGGDHQPQHF
TRBD2,TRBV27,TRBJ2-3,few,TGTGCCAGCAGTTTATACAGCGGGGGCACAGATACGCAGTATTTT,CASSLYSGGTDTQYF
.,TRBV3-1,TRBJ2-7,many,TGTGCCAGCAGCCTGTCGACCTCCTACGAGCAGTACTTC,CASSLSTSYEQYF
TRBD2,TRBV19,TRBJ2-7,many,TGTGCCAGTAGTATTCTTAAGGGAGCGGGGGTCGCCTACGAGCAGTACTTC,CASSILKGAGVAYEQYF
.,TRBV4-3,TRBJ1-5,.,TGCGCCAGCAGCCAAGATCCGAGTCAGCCCCAGCATTTT,CASSQDPSQPQHF
.,TRBV6-6,TRBJ2-3,.,TGTGCCAGCAGTAACAGGGCAGATACGCAGTATTTT,CASSNRADTQYF